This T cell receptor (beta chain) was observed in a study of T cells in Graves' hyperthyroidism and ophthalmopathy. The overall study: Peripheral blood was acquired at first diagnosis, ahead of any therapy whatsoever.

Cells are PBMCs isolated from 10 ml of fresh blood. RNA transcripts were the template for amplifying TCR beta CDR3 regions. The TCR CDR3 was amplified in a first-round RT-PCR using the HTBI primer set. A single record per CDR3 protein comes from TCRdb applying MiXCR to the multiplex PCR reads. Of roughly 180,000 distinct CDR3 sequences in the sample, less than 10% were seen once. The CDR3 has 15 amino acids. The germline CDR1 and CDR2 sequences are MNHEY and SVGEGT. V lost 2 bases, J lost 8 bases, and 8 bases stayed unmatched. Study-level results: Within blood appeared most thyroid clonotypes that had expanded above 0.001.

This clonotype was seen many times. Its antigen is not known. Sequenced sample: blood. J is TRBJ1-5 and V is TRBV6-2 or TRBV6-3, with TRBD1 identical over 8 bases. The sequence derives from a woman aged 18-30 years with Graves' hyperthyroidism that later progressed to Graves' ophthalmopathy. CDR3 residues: CASSYQDREGKPQHF. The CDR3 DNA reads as TGTGCCAGCAGTTACCAGGACAGGGAAGGGAAGCCCCAGCATTTT.